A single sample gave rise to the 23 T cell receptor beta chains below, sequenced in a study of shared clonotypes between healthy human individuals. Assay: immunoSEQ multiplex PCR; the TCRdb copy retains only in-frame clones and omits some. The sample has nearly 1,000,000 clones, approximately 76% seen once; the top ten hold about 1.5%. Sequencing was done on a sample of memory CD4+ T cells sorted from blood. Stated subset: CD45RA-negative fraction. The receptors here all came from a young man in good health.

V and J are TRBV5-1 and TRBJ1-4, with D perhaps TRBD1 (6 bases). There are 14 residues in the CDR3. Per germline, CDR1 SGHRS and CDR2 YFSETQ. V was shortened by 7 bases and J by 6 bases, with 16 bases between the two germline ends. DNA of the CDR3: TGCGCCAGCGGCGTCAGGGGCCCGGATGAAAAACTGTTTTTT. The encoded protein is CASGVRGPDEKLFF.

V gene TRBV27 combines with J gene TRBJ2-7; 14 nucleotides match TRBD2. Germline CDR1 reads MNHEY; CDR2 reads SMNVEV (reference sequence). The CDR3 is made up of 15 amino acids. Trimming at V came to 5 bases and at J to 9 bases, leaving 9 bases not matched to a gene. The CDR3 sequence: CASSAGLAGGLGQYF. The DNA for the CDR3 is TGTGCCAGCAGTGCCGGACTAGCGGGGGGCCTGGGGCAGTACTTC.

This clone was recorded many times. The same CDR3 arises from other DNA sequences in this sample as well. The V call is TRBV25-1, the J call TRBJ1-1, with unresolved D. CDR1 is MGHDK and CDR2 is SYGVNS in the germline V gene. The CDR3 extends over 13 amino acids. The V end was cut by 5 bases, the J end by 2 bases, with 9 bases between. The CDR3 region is CASSRWGNTEAFF. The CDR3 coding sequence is TGTGCCAGCAGTCGATGGGGAAACACTGAAGCTTTCTTT.

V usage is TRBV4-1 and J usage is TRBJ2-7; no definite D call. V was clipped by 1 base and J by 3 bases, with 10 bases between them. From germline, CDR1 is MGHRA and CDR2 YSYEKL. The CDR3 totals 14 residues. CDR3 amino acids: CASSQVDLIYEQYF. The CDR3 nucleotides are TGCGCCAGCAGCCAAGTTGATTTGATCTACGAGCAGTACTTC.

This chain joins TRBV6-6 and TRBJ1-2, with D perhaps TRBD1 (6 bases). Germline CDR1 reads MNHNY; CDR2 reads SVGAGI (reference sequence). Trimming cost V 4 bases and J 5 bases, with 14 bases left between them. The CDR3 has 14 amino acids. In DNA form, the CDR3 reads TGTGCCAGCAGTTCGGAGCAGGGGAATTATGGCTACACCTTC. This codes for CASSSEQGNYGYTF.

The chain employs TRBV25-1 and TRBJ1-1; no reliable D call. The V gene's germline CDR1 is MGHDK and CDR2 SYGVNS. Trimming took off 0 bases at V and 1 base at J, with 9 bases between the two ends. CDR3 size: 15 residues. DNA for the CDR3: TGTGCCAGCAGTGAATATGGAGGACGGAACACTGAAGCTTTCTTT. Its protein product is CASSEYGGRNTEAFF.

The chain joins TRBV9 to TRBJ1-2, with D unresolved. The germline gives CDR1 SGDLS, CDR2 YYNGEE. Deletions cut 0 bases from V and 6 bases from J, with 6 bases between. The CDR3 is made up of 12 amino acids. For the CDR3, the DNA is TGTGCCAGCAGCGTAGGGAAAAATGGCTACACCTTC. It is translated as CASSVGKNGYTF.

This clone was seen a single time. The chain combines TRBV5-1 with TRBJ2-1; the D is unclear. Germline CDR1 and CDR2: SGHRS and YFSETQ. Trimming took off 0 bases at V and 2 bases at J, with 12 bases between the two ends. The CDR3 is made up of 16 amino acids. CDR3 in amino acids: CASSLDGPPAYNEQFF. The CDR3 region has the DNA TGCGCCAGCAGCTTGGATGGTCCGCCGGCCTACAATGAGCAGTTCTTC.

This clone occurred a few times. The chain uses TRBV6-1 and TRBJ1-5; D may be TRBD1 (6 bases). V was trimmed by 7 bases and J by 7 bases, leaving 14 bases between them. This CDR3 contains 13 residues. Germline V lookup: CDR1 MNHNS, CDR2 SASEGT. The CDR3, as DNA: TGTGCCAGCACCGGGGGGGGGCGCCAGCCCCAGCATTTT. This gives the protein CASTGGGRQPQHF.

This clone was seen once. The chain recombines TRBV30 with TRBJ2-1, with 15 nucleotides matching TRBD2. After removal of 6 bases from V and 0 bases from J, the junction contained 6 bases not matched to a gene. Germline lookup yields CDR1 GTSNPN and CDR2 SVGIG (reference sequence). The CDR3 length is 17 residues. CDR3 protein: CACYGTSGGNSYNEQFF. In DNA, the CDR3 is TGTGCCTGTTACGGGACTAGCGGGGGGAACTCCTACAATGAGCAGTTCTTC.

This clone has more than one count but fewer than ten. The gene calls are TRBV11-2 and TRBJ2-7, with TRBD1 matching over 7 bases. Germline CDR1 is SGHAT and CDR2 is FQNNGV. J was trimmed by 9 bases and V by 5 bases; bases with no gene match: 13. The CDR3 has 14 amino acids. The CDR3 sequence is CASSRGQALRGQYF. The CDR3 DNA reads TGTGCCAGCAGCCGAGGACAGGCCCTACGAGGGCAGTACTTC. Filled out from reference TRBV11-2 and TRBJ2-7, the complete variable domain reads EAGVAQSPRYKIIEKRQSVAFWCNPISGHATLYWYQQILGQGPKLLIQFQNNGVVDDSQLPKDRFSAERLKGVDSTLKIQPAKLEDSAVYLCASSRGQALRGQYFGPGTRLTVT.

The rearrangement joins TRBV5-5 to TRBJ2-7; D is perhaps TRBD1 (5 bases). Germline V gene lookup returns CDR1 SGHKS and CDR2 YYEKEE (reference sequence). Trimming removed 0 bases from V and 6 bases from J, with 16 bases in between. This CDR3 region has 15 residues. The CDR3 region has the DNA TGTGCCAGCAGCTTGGCCAACAGGAATAGGGGCGAGCAGTACTTC. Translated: CASSLANRNRGEQYF. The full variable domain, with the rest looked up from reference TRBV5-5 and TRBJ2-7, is DAGVTQSPTHLIKTRGQQVTLRCSPISGHKSVSWYQQVLGQGPQFIFQYYEKEERGRGNFPDRFSARQFPNYSSELNVNALLLGDSALYLCASSLANRNRGEQYFGPGTRLTVT.

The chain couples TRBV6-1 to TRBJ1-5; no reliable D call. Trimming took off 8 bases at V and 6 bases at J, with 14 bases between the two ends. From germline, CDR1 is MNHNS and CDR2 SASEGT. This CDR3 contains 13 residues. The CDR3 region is CASAPPLGQPQHF. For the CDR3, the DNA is TGTGCCAGCGCTCCACCGTTGGGTCAGCCCCAGCATTTT.

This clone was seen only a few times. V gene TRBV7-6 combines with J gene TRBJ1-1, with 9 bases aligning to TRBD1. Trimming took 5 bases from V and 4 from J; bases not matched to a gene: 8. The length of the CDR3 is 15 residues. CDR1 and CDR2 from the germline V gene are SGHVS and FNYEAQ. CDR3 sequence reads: CASSQEQGASTEAFF. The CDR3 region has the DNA TGTGCCAGCAGCCAGGAACAGGGGGCGAGCACTGAAGCTTTCTTT.

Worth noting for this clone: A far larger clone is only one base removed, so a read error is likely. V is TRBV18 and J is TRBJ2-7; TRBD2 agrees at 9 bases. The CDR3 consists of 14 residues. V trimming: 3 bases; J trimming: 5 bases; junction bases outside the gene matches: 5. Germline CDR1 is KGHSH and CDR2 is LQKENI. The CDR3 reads CASSPGASGNEQYF. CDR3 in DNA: TGTGCCAGCTCACCGGGGGCTAGCGGGAACGAGCAGTACTTC.

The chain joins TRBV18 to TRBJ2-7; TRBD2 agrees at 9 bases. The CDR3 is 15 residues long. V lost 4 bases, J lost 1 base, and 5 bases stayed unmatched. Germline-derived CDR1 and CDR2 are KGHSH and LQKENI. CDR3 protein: CASSREAGGSYEQYF. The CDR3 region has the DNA TGTGCCAGCTCACGAGAAGCGGGAGGTTCCTACGAGCAGTACTTC.

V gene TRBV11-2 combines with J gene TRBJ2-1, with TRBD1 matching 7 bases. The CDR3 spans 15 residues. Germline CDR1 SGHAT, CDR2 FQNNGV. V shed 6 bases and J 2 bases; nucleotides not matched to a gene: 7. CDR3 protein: CASRPTGTAYNEQFF. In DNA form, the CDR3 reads TGTGCCAGCAGACCAACCGGGACAGCCTACAATGAGCAGTTCTTC.

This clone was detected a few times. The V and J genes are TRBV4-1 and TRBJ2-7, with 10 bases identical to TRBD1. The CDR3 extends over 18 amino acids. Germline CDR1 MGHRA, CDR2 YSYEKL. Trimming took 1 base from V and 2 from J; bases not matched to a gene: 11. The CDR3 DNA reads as TGCGCCAGCAGCCAAGTGGATTTGTTGGGACAGGGGCCCTACGAGCAGTACTTC. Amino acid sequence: CASSQVDLLGQGPYEQYF.

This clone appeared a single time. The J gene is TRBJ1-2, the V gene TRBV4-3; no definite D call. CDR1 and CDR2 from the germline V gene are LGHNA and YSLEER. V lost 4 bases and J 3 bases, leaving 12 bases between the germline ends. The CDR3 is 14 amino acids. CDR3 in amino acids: CASSPLVLDYGYTF. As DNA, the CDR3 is TGCGCCAGCAGCCCCCTGGTGTTGGACTATGGCTACACCTTC.

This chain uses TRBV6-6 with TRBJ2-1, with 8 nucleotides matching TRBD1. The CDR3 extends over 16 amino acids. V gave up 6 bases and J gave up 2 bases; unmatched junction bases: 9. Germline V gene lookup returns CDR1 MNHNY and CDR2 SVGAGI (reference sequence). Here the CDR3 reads CASRTGGSAPYNEQFF. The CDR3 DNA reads TGTGCCAGCAGAACAGGGGGATCGGCTCCCTACAATGAGCAGTTCTTC.

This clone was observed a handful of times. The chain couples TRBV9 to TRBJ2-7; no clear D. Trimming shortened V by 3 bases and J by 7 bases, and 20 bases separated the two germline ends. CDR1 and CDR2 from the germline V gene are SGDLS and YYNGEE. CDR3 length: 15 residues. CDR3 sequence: CASSAHEDPGGEQYF. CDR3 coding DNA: TGTGCCAGCAGCGCCCACGAGGACCCCGGTGGGGAGCAGTACTTC.

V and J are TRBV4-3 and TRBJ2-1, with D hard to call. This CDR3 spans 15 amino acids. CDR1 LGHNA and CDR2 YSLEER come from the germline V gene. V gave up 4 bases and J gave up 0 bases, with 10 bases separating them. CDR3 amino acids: CASSPDGSSYNEQFF. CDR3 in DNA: TGCGCCAGCAGCCCAGACGGCAGCTCCTACAATGAGCAGTTCTTC.

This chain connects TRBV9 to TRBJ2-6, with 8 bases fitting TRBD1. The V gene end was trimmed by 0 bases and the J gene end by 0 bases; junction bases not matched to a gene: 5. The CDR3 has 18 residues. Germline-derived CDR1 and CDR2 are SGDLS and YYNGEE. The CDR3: CASSVEPGGHSGANVLTF. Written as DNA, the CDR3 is TGTGCCAGCAGCGTAGAACCAGGGGGCCACTCTGGGGCCAACGTCCTGACTTTC.